These 15 T cell receptor beta chains were all obtained from the same sample, sequenced in a study of T cells in Graves' hyperthyroidism and ophthalmopathy. RNA transcripts yielded amplified TCR beta CDR3 regions. The HTBI set primed first-round TCR CDR3 RT-PCR. In TCRdb, the multiplex PCR reads were re-called with MiXCR into one record per CDR3 protein. This table has some 650,000 distinct CDR3 sequences, roughly 16% appearing once. The sequencing input was blood. Receptors originate from a woman in her 40s with Graves' ophthalmopathy.

In its sample, this clonotype was seen many times. The chain links TRBV5-5 to TRBJ1-2; maybe TRBD1 (6 bases). The V and J ends lost 0 bases and 13 bases respectively, with 13 bases between them. This CDR3 comprises 12 residues. Germline values: CDR1 SGHKS, CDR2 YYEKEE (reference sequence). CDR3 nucleotides: TGTGCCAGCAGCTTGGGGCCGCAGACAGGCACCTTC. Translated, it gives CASSLGPQTGTF.

This chain links TRBV6-1 with TRBJ2-1; a weak D match, TRBD1 (5 bases). The CDR3 runs to 13 residues. The germline V and J ends were trimmed by 6 bases and 9 bases, with 15 bases remaining between them. CDR1 and CDR2 from the germline V gene are MNHNS and SASEGT. The CDR3 sequence is CASRTSGHSEQFF. The CDR3 DNA reads as TGTGCCAGCAGGACTTCAGGGCATAGTGAGCAGTTCTTC.

The chain combines TRBV27 with TRBJ2-1; 10 nucleotides line up with TRBD2. The V segment lost 1 base and the J segment 12 bases; nucleotides outside the gene matches: 9. CDR1 and CDR2 from the germline V gene are MNHEY and SMNVEV (reference sequence). The CDR3 totals 15 residues. The CDR3 region is CASSLYLAGAQGQFF. CDR3 DNA sequence: TGTGCCAGCAGTTTATACCTAGCGGGAGCTCAGGGGCAGTTCTTC.

This clonotype showed up many times. CDR3 in DNA: TGTGCCAGCAGTGAAGACTCCGTGGATGAGCAGTTCTTC. Amino acid sequence: CASSEDSVDEQFF. The rearrangement links TRBV2 to TRBJ2-1; no definite D call. CDR1 and CDR2 from the germline V gene are SNHLY and FYNNEI. CDR3 size: 13 residues. Between the trimmed V and J ends, which lost 1 base and 8 bases, there was a span of 9 bases.

In the case of this clonotype: Since a much larger clone is just one base distant, this may be a read error. CDR3 loop: CAGSADRGYGYTF. The CDR3 DNA follows: TGTGCCGGCAGCGCGGACAGGGGCTATGGCTACACCTTC. V gene TRBV11-2 combines with J gene TRBJ1-2; TRBD1 aligns across 9 bases. The germline V gene has CDR1 SGHAT and CDR2 FQNNGV. The CDR3 covers 13 residues.

This chain uses TRBV10-3 with TRBJ2-1; D gene uncertain. This CDR3 spans 12 amino acids. Germline V lookup: CDR1 ENHRY, CDR2 SYGVKD. V lost 2 bases to trimming and J lost 15 bases, with 14 bases between them. CDR3 protein: CAISEEPSIPFF. The CDR3 nucleotides are TGTGCCATCAGTGAGGAGCCTAGTATTCCGTTCTTC.

This clonotype showed up many times. This chain joins TRBV27 and TRBJ1-1; D possibly corresponds to TRBD1 (5 bases). Per germline, CDR1 MNHEY and CDR2 SMNVEV (reference sequence). The CDR3 is 14 residues long. The germline V and J ends were trimmed by 3 bases and 5 bases, with 13 bases remaining between them. The CDR3 region has the DNA TGTGCCAGCAGTTTTGGAGGGACGAAAACTGAAGCTTTCTTT. Translating it yields CASSFGGTKTEAFF.

The chain employs TRBV6-6 and TRBJ2-1, with D perhaps being TRBD1 or TRBD2 (7 bases each). Germline V lookup: CDR1 MNHNY, CDR2 SVGAGI (reference sequence). V lost 2 bases to trimming and J lost 6 bases, with 14 bases between them. This CDR3 has 15 amino acids. The CDR3 DNA reads TGTGCCAGCAGTTACGACCAGGGGGGGGGCAATGAGCAGTTCTTC. Translation: CASSYDQGGGNEQFF.

Only a few counts were recorded for this clonotype. The genes are TRBV29-1 and TRBJ1-1, with D unresolved. Looked up from germline, CDR1 is SQVTM and CDR2 is ANQGSEA. The V gene lost 5 bases and the J gene lost 4 bases, with 11 bases spanning the gap. The CDR3 has 12 residues. The CDR3 DNA follows: TGCAGCGTTCTGCGTCAGTCCACTGAAGCTTTCTTT. Protein: CSVLRQSTEAFF.

The chain joins TRBV20-1 to TRBJ2-3; 12 bases align to TRBD2. The germline CDR1 and CDR2 sequences are DFQATT and SNEGSKA (reference sequence). After removal of 4 bases from V and 2 bases from J, the junction contained 1 base not matched to a gene. The CDR3 contains 14 residues. CDR3 sequence: CSATSGGATDTQYF. DNA of the CDR3: TGCAGTGCTACTAGCGGGGGGGCCACAGATACGCAGTATTTT.

With respect to this clonotype: A read error may explain this, as a much larger clone is one base away. The chain links TRBV6-9 to TRBJ2-2; D gene unclear. Germline V gene lookup returns CDR1 MNHGY and CDR2 SVAAGI. The CDR3 sequence is 12 residues long. CDR3 coding DNA: TGTGTCAGCAGTCTATTCACCGGGGAGCTGTTTTTT. Translating it yields CVSSLFTGELFF.

This clonotype occurred a few times. The chain combines TRBV6-5 with TRBJ2-7; perhaps TRBD2 as D (5 bases). V was pared by 4 bases and J by 3 bases, with 16 bases between. Germline CDR1 and CDR2: MNHEY and SVGAGI. This CDR3 has 15 amino acids. The CDR3 region is CASSSPRRGRYEQYF. The CDR3 region has the DNA TGTGCCAGCAGTTCTCCACGTAGAGGGCGCTACGAGCAGTACTTC.

This clonotype was observed many times. V and J are TRBV20-1 and TRBJ1-1; the D gene is possibly TRBD1 (5 bases). Trimming shortened V by 0 bases and J by 5 bases, and 13 bases separated the two germline ends. The CDR3 sequence is 14 residues long. Germline CDR1 DFQATT, CDR2 SNEGSKA (reference sequence). The CDR3 DNA sequence: TGCAGTGCTAGAGATTCGGGGCGAGGGACTGAAGCTTTCTTT. It yields the protein CSARDSGRGTEAFF.

The chain uses TRBV20-1 and TRBJ2-2, with TRBD1 identical over 9 bases. Germline V CDR1 and CDR2: DFQATT, SNEGSKA (reference sequence). V trimming: 4 bases; J trimming: 6 bases; junction bases outside the gene matches: 6. This CDR3 is built from 14 residues. DNA for the CDR3: TGCAGTGCTACCTGGACAGGGGTGGCCGGGGAGCTGTTTTTT. Its translation: CSATWTGVAGELFF.

The table lists this clonotype with many counts. The gene calls are TRBV28 and TRBJ2-1; no firm D call. Between the trimmed V and J ends, which lost 6 bases and 2 bases, there was a span of 11 bases. From germline, CDR1 is MDHEN and CDR2 SYDVKM. The CDR3 loop spans 14 amino acids. The CDR3 DNA is TGTGCCAGCAGACTATTTGGGGCCTACAATGAGCAGTTCTTC. It specifies CASRLFGAYNEQFF.